The 9 T cell receptor beta chains given below trace back to one sample, sequenced in a study of blood T cell repertoires in COVID-19. Measured with immunoSEQ multiplex PCR; TCRdb has only the in-frame clones, and not every one. This repertoire shows about 160,000 clones, around 84% found once; its top ten account for about 0.95%. Sequenced material: peripheral blood. These TCRs come from a man aged 35 to 55 with acute or convalescent COVID-19.

The chain carries TRBV5-1 and TRBJ2-3, with D unclear. The CDR3 consists of 12 residues. Trimming took off 2 bases at V and 4 bases at J, with 5 bases between the two ends. Germline CDR1 reads SGHRS; CDR2 reads YFSETQ. The CDR3 nucleotides are TGCGCCAGCAGCTTTTTCGCAGATACGCAGTATTTT. It specifies CASSFFADTQYF. Combining the CDR3 with reference TRBV5-1 and TRBJ2-3 gives the whole variable domain KAGVTQTPRYLIKTRGQQVTLSCSPISGHRSVSWYQQTPGQGLQFLFEYFSETQRNKGNFPGRFSGRQFSNSRSEMNVSTLELGDSALYLCASSFFADTQYFGPGTRLTVL.

This rearrangement joins TRBV6-1 to TRBJ1-5, with 7 bases that match TRBD1. The CDR3 has 17 residues. V shed 0 bases and J 2 bases; nucleotides not matched to a gene: 7. In germline, CDR1 is MNHNS, CDR2 SASEGT. CDR3 nucleotides: TGTGCCAGCAGTGAAGCATCAGGGGGTGTGGGCAATCAGCCCCAGCATTTT. Translation gives CASSEASGGVGNQPQHF.

The chain recombines TRBV18 with TRBJ2-7; 9 bases match TRBD2. Germline V gives CDR1 KGHSH, CDR2 LQKENI. The CDR3 extends over 15 amino acids. V trimming: 1 base; J trimming: 2 bases; junction bases outside the gene matches: 3. In DNA, the CDR3 is TGTGCCAGCTCACCACTAGCGGGGGCCGCCTACGAGCAGTACTTC. Translating it yields CASSPLAGAAYEQYF.

The V call is TRBV24-1, the J call TRBJ1-1, with a weak D call TRBD1 (5 bases). Germline V CDR1 and CDR2: KGHDR, SFDVKD. Trimming pared 9 bases from V and 6 bases from J, leaving 16 bases between. The CDR3 loop spans 13 amino acids. The CDR3: CATSLKGKPEAFF. CDR3 bases: TGTGCCACCTCCTTAAAGGGGAAGCCTGAAGCTTTCTTT.

The chain combines TRBV5-1 with TRBJ1-2, with no clear D. V was pared by 0 bases and J by 8 bases, with 14 bases between. The CDR3 is made up of 14 amino acids. Germline CDR1 and CDR2: SGHRS and YFSETQ. CDR3 in amino acids: CASSLVTGDGGYTF. The DNA of the CDR3 is TGCGCCAGCAGCTTGGTCACCGGGGATGGAGGCTACACCTTC.

V usage is TRBV6-5 and J usage is TRBJ2-1; D is possibly TRBD2 (6 bases). The CDR3 spans 13 residues. The germline V gene has CDR1 MNHEY and CDR2 SVGAGI. With 6 bases removed from V and 13 bases from J, the gap between germline ends came to 19 bases. CDR3 coding DNA: TGTGCCAGCAGAACCCCCGGGGAGGTGCAACAGTTCTTC. It is translated as CASRTPGEVQQFF.

This clone has only a few counts. This rearrangement joins TRBV7-2 to TRBJ2-1; TRBD2 aligns across 9 bases. CDR3 length: 16 amino acids. Trimming at V came to 0 bases and at J to 7 bases, leaving 7 bases not matched to a gene. Germline CDR1 is SGHTA and CDR2 is FQGNSA. The CDR3 DNA follows: TGTGCCAGCAGCTTAGCTTATAGCGGGGGACGGAATGAGCAGTTCTTC. Its translation: CASSLAYSGGRNEQFF. Variable domain in full (rest from reference TRBV7-2 and TRBJ2-1): GAGVSQSPSNKVTEKGKDVELRCDPISGHTALYWYRQSLGQGLEFLIYFQGNSAPDKSGLPSDRFSAERTGGSVSTLTIQRTQQEDSAVYLCASSLAYSGGRNEQFFGPGTRLTVL.

Note on this clone: Other DNA sequences in this sample translate to the same CDR3. The rearrangement joins TRBV3-1 (or the pseudogene TRBV3-2) to TRBJ1-1; D remains unclear. CDR1 and CDR2 (germline): LGHDT, YNNKEL (reference sequence). The CDR3 is made up of 12 amino acids. The germline V and J ends were trimmed by 1 base and 4 bases, with 4 bases remaining between them. CDR3 nucleotide sequence: TGTGCCAGCAGCCAAGCCGGCACTGAAGCTTTCTTT. It codes for CASSQAGTEAFF.

This clone was recorded once. The V gene is TRBV4-1, the J gene TRBJ1-6; D not certain. The germline V gene encodes CDR1 MGHRA and CDR2 YSYEKL. The CDR3 sequence is 15 residues long. Trimming took off 0 bases at V and 8 bases at J, with 11 bases between the two ends. CDR3 amino acids: CASSQDRMQYSPLHF. In nucleotides, the CDR3 is TGCGCCAGCAGCCAAGATCGTATGCAGTATTCACCCCTCCACTTT.